The 29 T cell receptor beta chains in this list originate from one sample, sequenced in a study of T-cell memory formation after mild COVID-19. MiXCR, applied by TCRdb to the 5' RACE reads, yields one record per CDR3 protein. Of around 340,000 distinct CDR3 sequences in the sample, around 14% were seen once. Sequenced: PBMCs or a T cell subset sorted from them (not recorded which). Receptor source: a man younger than 30 who had mild COVID-19 (a few samples of this study predate the infection). Cell type and time point are not known.

This sequence joins TRBV5-1 and TRBJ2-1, with 9 bases lining up with TRBD2. Germline V gene data show CDR1 as SGHRS and CDR2 as YFSETQ. The J segment lost 10 bases and the V segment lost 4 bases, leaving 12 bases of the junction unmatched. The CDR3 sequence is 15 residues long. The CDR3 region is CASSIGLAGRGEQFF. The CDR3 nucleotides read TGCGCCAGCAGCATCGGGCTAGCGGGGCGGGGCGAGCAGTTCTTC.

The V gene is TRBV7-9, the J gene TRBJ2-2, with D possibly matching TRBD2 (5 bases). Per the germline V gene, CDR1 is SEHNR and CDR2 is FQNEAQ (reference sequence). V dropped 5 bases and J dropped 1 base, with 14 bases sitting between them. The CDR3 spans 16 residues. CDR3 sequence: CASSKIALLNTGELFF. The CDR3 nucleotides are TGTGCCAGCAGCAAGATAGCGCTACTGAACACCGGGGAGCTGTTTTTT.

This chain uses TRBV9 with TRBJ2-2; D is perhaps TRBD1 or TRBD2 (5 bases each). This CDR3 comprises 15 residues. Germline CDR1 and CDR2: SGDLS and YYNGEE. V dropped 2 bases and J dropped 7 bases, with 15 bases sitting between them. The CDR3 reads CASSVSGTPDGELFF. CDR3 in DNA: TGTGCCAGCAGCGTCTCCGGGACCCCCGACGGGGAGCTGTTTTTT.

This clonotype was picked up a small number of times. The rearrangement uses TRBV15 and TRBJ1-6; TRBD1 agrees at 8 bases. CDR1 and CDR2 (germline): LNHNV, YYDKDF (reference sequence). The junction had 4 bases not matched to a gene; V was cut back by 3 bases and J by 9 bases. The CDR3 sequence is 14 residues long. Here the CDR3 reads CATSRDRDGSPLHF. The CDR3 DNA is TGTGCCACCAGCAGGGACAGGGATGGTTCACCCCTCCACTTT.

In this sample, this clonotype turned up many times. This chain links TRBV20-1 with TRBJ2-1; D may be TRBD2 (6 bases). Germline V gene lookup returns CDR1 DFQATT and CDR2 SNEGSKA (reference sequence). This CDR3 contains 17 residues. V was pared by 3 bases and J by 0 bases, with 18 bases between. In nucleotides, the CDR3 is TGCAGTGCTAGGGTTCCCGGGACTCGGAGCTCCTACAATGAGCAGTTCTTC. It yields the protein CSARVPGTRSSYNEQFF.

In this sample, this clonotype turned up a few times. The CDR3 protein is CASSSGTSGGDTDTQYF. The CDR3 DNA reads as TGTGCCAGCAGCTCCGGGACTAGCGGGGGGGATACAGATACGCAGTATTTT. The chain has TRBV7-3 and TRBJ2-3; 16 bases line up with TRBD2. The CDR3 length is 17 residues. Germline V gene sequence: CDR1 SGHTA, CDR2 FQGTGA. V dropped 4 bases and J dropped 3; count of bases not matched to a gene: 4.

There are a few counts of this clonotype. This rearrangement joins TRBV7-3 to TRBJ2-1; D not certain. This CDR3 is built from 13 residues. The V gene lost 4 bases and the J gene lost 7 bases, with 11 bases spanning the gap. Per germline, CDR1 SGHTA and CDR2 FQGTGA. CDR3 residues: CASSSGPRNEQFF. The CDR3 bases are TGTGCCAGCAGCTCCGGGCCCAGGAATGAGCAGTTCTTC.

The chain combines TRBV6-5 with TRBJ1-4; no firm D call. V was clipped by 0 bases and J by 5 bases, with 4 bases between them. The CDR3 is 13 residues long. Germline V gives CDR1 MNHEY, CDR2 SVGAGI. The CDR3 region is CASSYSINEKLFF. In DNA form, the CDR3 reads TGTGCCAGCAGTTACTCGATCAATGAAAAACTGTTTTTT.

The chain uses TRBV7-9 and TRBJ1-1, with D uncertain. This CDR3 region has 13 residues. With 5 bases removed from V and 4 bases from J, the gap between germline ends came to 11 bases. CDR1 SEHNR and CDR2 FQNEAQ come from the germline V gene (reference sequence). The CDR3 spells CASSRNGRTEAFF. The CDR3 nucleotides read TGTGCCAGCAGCCGGAATGGTCGCACTGAAGCTTTCTTT.

V gene TRBV6-2 or TRBV6-3 combines with J gene TRBJ2-7; 7 nucleotides align to TRBD1. Germline assignment: CDR1 MNHEY and CDR2 SVGEGT. V was clipped by 3 bases and J by 4 bases; unmatched bases: 6. The CDR3 totals 14 residues. The CDR3 region is CASSYNPGGYEQYV. CDR3 coding DNA: TGTGCCAGCAGTTATAACCCAGGGGGATACGAGCAGTACGTC.

The chain uses TRBV7-9 and TRBJ1-1; 7 nucleotides agree with TRBD1. CDR3 length: 14 residues. V shed 5 bases and J 2 bases; nucleotides not matched to a gene: 5. Germline V gene sequence: CDR1 SEHNR, CDR2 FQNEAQ (reference sequence). This CDR3 reads CASSPGQRNTEAFF. The CDR3 DNA follows: TGTGCCAGCAGCCCGGGACAGAGAAACACTGAAGCTTTCTTT.

A few counts support this clonotype. The J gene is TRBJ1-2, the V gene TRBV20-1; D unclear. The CDR3 has 12 amino acids. Germline loops: CDR1 DFQATT, CDR2 SNEGSKA (reference sequence). The germline V and J ends were trimmed by 6 bases and 0 bases, with 8 bases remaining between them. The CDR3 DNA sequence: TGCAGTGCCGCGGAGACTAACTATGGCTACACCTTC. Translating gives CSAAETNYGYTF.

This clonotype was seen many times. The chain recombines TRBV7-6 with TRBJ2-5; D unresolved. In germline, CDR1 is SGHVS, CDR2 FNYEAQ. The CDR3 contains 13 residues. Trimming cost V 6 bases and J 1 base, with 9 bases left between them. The CDR3 nucleotides read TGTGCCAGCAGTTTGGGCACCCAAGAGACCCAGTACTTC. Its translation is CASSLGTQETQYF.

This clonotype was seen at least ten times. This rearrangement joins TRBV7-2 to TRBJ1-6; no firm D call. CDR3 length: 13 amino acids. Deletions cut 2 bases from V and 4 bases from J, with 3 bases between. Germline values: CDR1 SGHTA, CDR2 FQGNSA. The CDR3 nucleotides are TGTGCCAGCAGCTTACCATATAATTCACCCCTCCACTTT. It codes for CASSLPYNSPLHF.

The chain employs TRBV12-3 or TRBV12-4 and TRBJ2-7; 9 bases line up with TRBD2. After removal of 3 bases from V and 4 bases from J, the junction contained 4 bases not matched to a gene. The CDR3 is 14 amino acids. CDR3 DNA sequence: TGTGCCAGCAGTTTCGCGGGGGGGCAGTACGAGCAGTACTTC. This gives the protein CASSFAGGQYEQYF.

V gene TRBV4-1 combines with J gene TRBJ2-5; D perhaps matches TRBD2 (6 bases). Trimming took off 0 bases at V and 4 bases at J, with 18 bases between the two ends. This CDR3 region has 17 residues. The germline gives CDR1 MGHRA, CDR2 YSYEKL. The CDR3 region is CASSQDRELAKPETQYF. In DNA, the CDR3 is TGCGCCAGCAGCCAAGATCGTGAACTAGCCAAACCAGAGACCCAGTACTTC.

This chain links TRBV20-1 with TRBJ1-1, with a weak D call TRBD1 (5 bases). Per germline, CDR1 DFQATT and CDR2 SNEGSKA (reference sequence). The CDR3 totals 15 residues. V lost 5 bases, J lost 5 bases, and 21 bases lay in between. CDR3 coding DNA: TGCAGTGCTGGGACCAGTCGGGGTCGGGGAACTGAAGCTTTCTTT. It codes for CSAGTSRGRGTEAFF.

This clonotype was found a few times. The genes are TRBV18 and TRBJ1-1; maybe TRBD1 (5 bases). V shed 5 bases and J shed 3 bases, with 10 bases lying between them. The CDR3 is 13 residues long. In germline, CDR1 is KGHSH, CDR2 LQKENI. CDR3: CASSGGSDTEAFF. The CDR3 nucleotides are TGTGCCAGCTCAGGGGGTTCGGACACTGAAGCTTTCTTT.

This clonotype was counted a few times. This sequence joins TRBV7-2 and TRBJ2-1; D gene uncertain. Trimming cost V 3 bases and J 5 bases, with 11 bases left between them. The CDR3 contains 14 residues. Germline V gene data show CDR1 as SGHTA and CDR2 as FQGNSA. The CDR3 reads CASSFAVEHNEQFF. The CDR3 DNA is TGTGCCAGCAGCTTTGCGGTGGAACACAATGAGCAGTTCTTC.

The chain couples TRBV19 to TRBJ2-2; D ambiguous. CDR1 is LNHDA and CDR2 is SQIVND in the germline V gene (reference sequence). There are 14 residues in the CDR3. V lost 1 base and J 2 bases, leaving 5 bases between the germline ends. CDR3 sequence (DNA): TGTGCCAGTAGTATAGTCCCCAACACCGGGGAGCTGTTTTTT. Residues: CASSIVPNTGELFF. Full variable domain (remainder filled in from reference TRBV19 and TRBJ2-2): DGGITQSPKYLFRKEGQNVTLSCEQNLNHDAMYWYRQDPGQGLRLIYYSQIVNDFQKGDIAEGYSVSREKKESFPLTVTSAQKNPTAFYLCASSIVPNTGELFFGEGSRLTVL.

A few counts support this clonotype. The rearrangement uses TRBV12-3 or TRBV12-4 and TRBJ2-7, with D possibly being TRBD1 or TRBD2 (5 bases each). The CDR3 has 14 residues. The germline V and J ends were trimmed by 4 bases and 4 bases, with 14 bases remaining between them. The CDR3 nucleotides read TGTGCCAGCAGTTGGTCGGGGCGATCGTACGAGCAGTACTTC. This translates into CASSWSGRSYEQYF.

V usage is TRBV28 and J usage is TRBJ1-2; 9 bases fit TRBD1. Germline V gene sequence: CDR1 MDHEN, CDR2 SYDVKM. CDR3 length equals 15 residues. V lost 6 bases and J lost 8; bases outside the gene matches: 13. CDR3 DNA: TGTGCCAGCAGCCCAGGGCGGACAGGGGACAGGGGCTACACCTTC. This sequence encodes CASSPGRTGDRGYTF.

Only a few counts were recorded for this clonotype. The genes are TRBV12-3 or TRBV12-4 and TRBJ2-7, with a tentative D call TRBD1 (6 bases). The ends were cut back, 4 bases at V and 2 bases at J, with 12 bases in the middle. This CDR3 has 14 amino acids. CDR3 DNA sequence: TGTGCCAGCAGTTCCGGGACAAGCGCCTACGAGCAGTACTTC. Translating it yields CASSSGTSAYEQYF.

This clonotype was picked up a small number of times. This sequence joins TRBV6-2 or TRBV6-3 and TRBJ1-2; 8 bases match TRBD1. Looked up from germline, CDR1 is MNHEY and CDR2 is SVGEGT. The CDR3 is 16 residues long. V lost 2 bases to trimming and J lost 4 bases; unmatched junction nucleotides: 9. CDR3 coding DNA: TGTGCCAGCAGTTACGATTCGGCAGGGGGCACCTATGGCTACACCTTC. Protein product: CASSYDSAGGTYGYTF.

CDR3: CASSLGGAPEAFF. The CDR3, as DNA: TGCGCCAGCAGCTTGGGGGGGGCGCCTGAAGCTTTCTTT. The chain combines TRBV5-1 with TRBJ1-1; possibly TRBD1 for D (6 bases). The CDR3 runs 13 residues. Germline V gives CDR1 SGHRS, CDR2 YFSETQ. V was clipped by 0 bases and J by 6 bases, with 9 bases between them.

The table lists this clonotype with a few counts. This sequence joins TRBV20-1 and TRBJ1-1, with D possibly matching TRBD1 (6 bases). This CDR3 has 14 residues. Germline V gene sequence: CDR1 DFQATT, CDR2 SNEGSKA (reference sequence). V was pared by 0 bases and J by 5 bases, with 13 bases between. CDR3 loop: CSAREGHVGTEAFF. Written as DNA, the CDR3 is TGCAGTGCTAGAGAGGGACATGTGGGGACTGAAGCTTTCTTT.

There are a few counts of this clonotype. The chain carries TRBV7-2 and TRBJ1-5; the D gene is possibly TRBD1 (5 bases). Per germline, CDR1 SGHTA and CDR2 FQGNSA. This CDR3 is 14 amino acids long. Trimming pared 5 bases from V and 4 bases from J, leaving 12 bases between. The CDR3 nucleotides read TGTGCCAGCAGCCAGGGACGGATGAATCAGCCCCAGCATTTT. This codes for CASSQGRMNQPQHF.

The rearrangement joins TRBV20-1 to TRBJ1-5; weak D call: TRBD1 (5 bases). This CDR3 is built from 14 residues. Between the trimmed V and J ends, which lost 0 bases and 4 bases, there was a span of 10 bases. Germline loops: CDR1 DFQATT, CDR2 SNEGSKA (reference sequence). CDR3 loop: CSARDRRGNQPQHF. CDR3 bases: TGCAGTGCTAGAGATCGGAGGGGAAATCAGCCCCAGCATTTT.

The V and J genes are TRBV28 and TRBJ2-7; TRBD1 matches 9 bases. The length of the CDR3 is 13 residues. Germline V gene lookup returns CDR1 MDHEN and CDR2 SYDVKM. With V trimmed by 5 bases and J by 5 bases, 4 bases remained unmatched. The CDR3 sequence: CASSGTGLDEQYV. Written as DNA, the CDR3 is TGTGCCAGCAGTGGGACAGGGCTCGACGAGCAGTACGTC.